This T cell receptor (beta chain) was recovered during a study of blood T cell repertoires in COVID-19. Study summary: Donors in the United States, Italy and Spain gave samples during acute or convalescent COVID-19.

In the original processing: Reference gene primers were amplified, and this amplification served to estimate nucleated cell counts. Here immunoSEQ multiplex PCR was the method, and the copy in TCRdb shows in-frame clones only, minus some. Clone size and the V and J calls come from that table; the DNA yielded D and trimming. The table shows approximately 100,000 clones, with around 93% occurring only once. The germline V gene encodes CDR1 LGHNA and CDR2 YNFKEQ. Trimming took off 0 bases at V and 0 bases at J, with 9 bases between the two ends. The CDR3 extends over 16 amino acids. Sequencing input: peripheral blood. The chain recombines TRBV4-2 with TRBJ1-5; D ambiguous. The TCR was taken from a middle-aged man with acute or convalescent COVID-19. DNA for the CDR3: TGTGCCAGCAGCCAAGATCCCCAGAATAGCAATCAGCCCCAGCATTTT. This translates into CASSQDPQNSNQPQHF.